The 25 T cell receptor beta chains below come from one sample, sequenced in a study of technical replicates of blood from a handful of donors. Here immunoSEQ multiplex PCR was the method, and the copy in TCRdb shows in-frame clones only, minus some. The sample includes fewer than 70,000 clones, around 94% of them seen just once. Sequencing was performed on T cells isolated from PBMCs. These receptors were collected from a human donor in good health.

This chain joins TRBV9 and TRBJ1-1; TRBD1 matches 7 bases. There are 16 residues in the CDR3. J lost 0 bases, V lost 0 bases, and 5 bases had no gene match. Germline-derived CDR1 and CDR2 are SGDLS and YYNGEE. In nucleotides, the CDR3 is TGTGCCAGCAGCGTAGTGGGACAGAGCATGAACACTGAAGCTTTCTTT. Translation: CASSVVGQSMNTEAFF.

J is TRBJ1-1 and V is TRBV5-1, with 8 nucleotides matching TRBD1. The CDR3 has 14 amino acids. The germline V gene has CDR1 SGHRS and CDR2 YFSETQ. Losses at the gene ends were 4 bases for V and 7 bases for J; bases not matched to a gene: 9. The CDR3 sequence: CASSHGQGDIEAFF. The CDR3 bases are TGCGCCAGCAGCCATGGACAGGGCGACATTGAAGCTTTCTTT.

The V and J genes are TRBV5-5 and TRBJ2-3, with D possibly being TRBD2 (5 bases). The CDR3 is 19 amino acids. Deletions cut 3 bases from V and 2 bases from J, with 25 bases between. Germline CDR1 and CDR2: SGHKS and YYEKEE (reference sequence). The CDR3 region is CASSYDPDHYLAYTDTQYF. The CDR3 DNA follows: TGTGCCAGCAGCTACGACCCAGACCACTACCTAGCTTACACAGATACGCAGTATTTT.

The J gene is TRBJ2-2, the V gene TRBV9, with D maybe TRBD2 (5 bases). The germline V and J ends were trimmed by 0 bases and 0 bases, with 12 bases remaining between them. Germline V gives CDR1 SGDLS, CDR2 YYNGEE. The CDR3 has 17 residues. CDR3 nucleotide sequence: TGTGCCAGCAGCGTAGGTGAGGGTAGGGCGAACACCGGGGAGCTGTTTTTT. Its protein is CASSVGEGRANTGELFF.

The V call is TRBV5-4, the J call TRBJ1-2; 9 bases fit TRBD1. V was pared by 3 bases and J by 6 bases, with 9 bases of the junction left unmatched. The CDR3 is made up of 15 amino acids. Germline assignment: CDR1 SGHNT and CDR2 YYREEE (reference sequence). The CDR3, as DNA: TGTGCCAGCAGCTACCCACAGGACAGGGGCGATGGCTACACCTTC. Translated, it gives CASSYPQDRGDGYTF.

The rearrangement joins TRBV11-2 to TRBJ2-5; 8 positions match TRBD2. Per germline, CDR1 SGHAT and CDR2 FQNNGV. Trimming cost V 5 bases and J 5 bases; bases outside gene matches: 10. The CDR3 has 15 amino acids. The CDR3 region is CASSLQTSEAETQYF. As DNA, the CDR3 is TGTGCCAGCAGCCTCCAGACTAGCGAGGCGGAGACCCAGTACTTC. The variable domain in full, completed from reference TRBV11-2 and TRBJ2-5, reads EAGVAQSPRYKIIEKRQSVAFWCNPISGHATLYWYQQILGQGPKLLIQFQNNGVVDDSQLPKDRFSAERLKGVDSTLKIQPAKLEDSAVYLCASSLQTSEAETQYFGPGTRLLVL.

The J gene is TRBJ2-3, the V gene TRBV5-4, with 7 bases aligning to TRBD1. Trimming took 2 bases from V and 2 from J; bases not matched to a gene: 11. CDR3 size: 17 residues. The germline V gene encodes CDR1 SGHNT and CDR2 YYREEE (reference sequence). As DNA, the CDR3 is TGTGCCAGCAGCTTAGAGGGACAGAGCCATTTCACAGATACGCAGTATTTT. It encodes CASSLEGQSHFTDTQYF.

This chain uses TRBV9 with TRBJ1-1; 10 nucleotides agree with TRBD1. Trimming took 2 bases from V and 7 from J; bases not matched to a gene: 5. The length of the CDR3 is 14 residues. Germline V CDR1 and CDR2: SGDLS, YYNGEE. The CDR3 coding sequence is TGTGCCAGCAGCGTCCCGACAGGGGGCTTTGAAGCTTTCTTT. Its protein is CASSVPTGGFEAFF.

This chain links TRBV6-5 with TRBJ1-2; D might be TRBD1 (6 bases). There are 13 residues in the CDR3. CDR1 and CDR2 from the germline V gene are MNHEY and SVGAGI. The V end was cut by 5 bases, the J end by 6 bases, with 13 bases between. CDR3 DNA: TGTGCCAGCAGTAGAACCGGGACAAATGGCTACACCTTC. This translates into CASSRTGTNGYTF.

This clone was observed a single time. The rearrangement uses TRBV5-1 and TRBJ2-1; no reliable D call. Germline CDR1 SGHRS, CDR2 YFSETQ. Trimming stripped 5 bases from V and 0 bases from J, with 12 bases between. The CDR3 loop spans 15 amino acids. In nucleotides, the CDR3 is TGCGCCAGCAGTGTAACGCCGAGCTCCTACAATGAGCAGTTCTTC. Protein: CASSVTPSSYNEQFF.

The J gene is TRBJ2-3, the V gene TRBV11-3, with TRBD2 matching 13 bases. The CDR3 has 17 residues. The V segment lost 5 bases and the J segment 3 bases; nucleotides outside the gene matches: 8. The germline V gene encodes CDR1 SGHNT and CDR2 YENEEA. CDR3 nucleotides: TGTGCCAGCAGCACCTTTGGACTAGCGGGAGATACAGATACGCAGTATTTT. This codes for CASSTFGLAGDTDTQYF.

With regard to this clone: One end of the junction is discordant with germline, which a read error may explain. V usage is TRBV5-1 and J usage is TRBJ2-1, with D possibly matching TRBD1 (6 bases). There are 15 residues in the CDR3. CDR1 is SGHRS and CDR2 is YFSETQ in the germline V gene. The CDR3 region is CASSLDRFSYNEQFF. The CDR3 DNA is TGCGCCAGCAGTTTGGACAGATTTTCCTACAATGAGCAGTTCTTC.

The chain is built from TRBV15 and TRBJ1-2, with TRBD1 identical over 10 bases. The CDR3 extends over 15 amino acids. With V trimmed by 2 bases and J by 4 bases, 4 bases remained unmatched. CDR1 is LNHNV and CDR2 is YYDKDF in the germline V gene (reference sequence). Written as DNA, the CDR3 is TGTGCCACCAGCAGATTGACAGGGGGCGGCTATGGCTACACCTTC. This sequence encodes CATSRLTGGGYGYTF. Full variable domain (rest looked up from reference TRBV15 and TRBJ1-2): DAMVIQNPRYQVTQFGKPVTLSCSQTLNHNVMYWYQQKSSQAPKLLFHYYDKDFNNEADTPDNFQSRRPNTSFCFLDIRSPGLGDTAMYLCATSRLTGGGYGYTFGSGTRLTVV.

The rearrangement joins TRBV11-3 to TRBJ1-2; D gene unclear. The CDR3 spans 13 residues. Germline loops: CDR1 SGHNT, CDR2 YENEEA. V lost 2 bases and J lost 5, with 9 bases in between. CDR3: CASSLWQDYGYTF. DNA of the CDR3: TGTGCCAGCAGCTTATGGCAGGATTATGGCTACACCTTC.

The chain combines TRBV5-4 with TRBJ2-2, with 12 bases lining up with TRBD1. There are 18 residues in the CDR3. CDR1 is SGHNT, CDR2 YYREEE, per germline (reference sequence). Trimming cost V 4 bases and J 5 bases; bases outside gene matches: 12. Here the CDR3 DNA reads TGTGCCAGCAGCGACCGACTTGGGACAGGGGGCGGGACCGGGGAGCTGTTTTTT. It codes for CASSDRLGTGGGTGELFF. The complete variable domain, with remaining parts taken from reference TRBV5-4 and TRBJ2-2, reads ETGVTQSPTHLIKTRGQQVTLRCSSQSGHNTVSWYQQALGQGPQFIFQYYREEENGRGNFPPRFSGLQFPNYSSELNVNALELDDSALYLCASSDRLGTGGGTGELFFGEGSRLTVL.

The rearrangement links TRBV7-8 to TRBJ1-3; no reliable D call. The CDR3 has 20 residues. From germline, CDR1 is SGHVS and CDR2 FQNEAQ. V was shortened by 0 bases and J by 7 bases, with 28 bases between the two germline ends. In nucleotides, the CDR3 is TGTGCCAGCAGCTTAGCGCTCAGCGGCCCGGGCAGCTCTGGTACGAACACCATATATTTT. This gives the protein CASSLALSGPGSSGTNTIYF.

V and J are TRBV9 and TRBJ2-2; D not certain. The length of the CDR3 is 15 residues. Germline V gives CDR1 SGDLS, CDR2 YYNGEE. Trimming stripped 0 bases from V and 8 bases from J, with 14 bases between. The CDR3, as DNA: TGTGCCAGCAGCGTAGTCCCGGGTAGGCCAGGGGAGCTGTTTTTT. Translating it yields CASSVVPGRPGELFF.

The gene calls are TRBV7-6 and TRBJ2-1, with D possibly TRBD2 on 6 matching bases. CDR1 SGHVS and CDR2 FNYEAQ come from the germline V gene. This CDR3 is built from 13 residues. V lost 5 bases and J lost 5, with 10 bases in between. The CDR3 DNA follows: TGTGCCAGCAGCAGGGAGGTGCACAATGAGCAGTTCTTC. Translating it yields CASSREVHNEQFF.

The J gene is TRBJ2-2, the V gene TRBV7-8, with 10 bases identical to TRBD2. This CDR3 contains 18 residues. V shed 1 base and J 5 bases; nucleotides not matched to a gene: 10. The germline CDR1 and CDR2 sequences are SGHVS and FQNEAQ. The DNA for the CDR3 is TGTGCCAGCAGCTTAGTTTATATAAGCGGGAGGGGGACCGGGGAGCTGTTTTTT. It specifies CASSLVYISGRGTGELFF. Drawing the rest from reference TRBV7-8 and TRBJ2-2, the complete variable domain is GAGVSQSPRYKVAKRGQDVALRCDPISGHVSLFWYQQALGQGPEFLTYFQNEAQLDKSGLPSDRFFAERPEGSVSTLKIQRTQQEDSAVYLCASSLVYISGRGTGELFFGEGSRLTVL.

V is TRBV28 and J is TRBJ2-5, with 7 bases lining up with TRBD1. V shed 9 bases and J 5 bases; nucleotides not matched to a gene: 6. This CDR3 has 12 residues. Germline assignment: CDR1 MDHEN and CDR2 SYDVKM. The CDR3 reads CASCRGLETQYF. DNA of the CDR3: TGTGCCAGTTGTAGGGGGCTGGAGACCCAGTACTTC.

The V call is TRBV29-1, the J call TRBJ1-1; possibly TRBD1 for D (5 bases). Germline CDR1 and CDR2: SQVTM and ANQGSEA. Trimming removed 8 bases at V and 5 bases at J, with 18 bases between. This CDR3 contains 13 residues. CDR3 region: CSLRLGGETEAFF. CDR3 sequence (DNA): TGCAGCCTAAGGCTGGGGGGTGAGACTGAAGCTTTCTTT. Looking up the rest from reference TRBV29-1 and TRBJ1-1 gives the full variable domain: SAVISQKPSRDICQRGTSLTIQCQVDSQVTMMFWYRQQPGQSLTLIATANQGSEATYESGFVIDKFPISRPNLTFSTLTVSNMSPEDSSIYLCSLRLGGETEAFFGQGTRLTVV.

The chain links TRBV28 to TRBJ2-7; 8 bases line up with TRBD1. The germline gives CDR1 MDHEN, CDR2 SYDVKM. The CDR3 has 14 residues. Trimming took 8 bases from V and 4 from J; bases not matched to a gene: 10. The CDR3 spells CASLTGGINYEQYF. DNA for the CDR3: TGTGCCAGCCTTACAGGGGGGATTAATTACGAGCAGTACTTC.

The CDR3 loop is CASSWRGVTYEQYF. CDR3 sequence (DNA): TGTGCCAGCAGTTGGAGGGGAGTTACCTACGAGCAGTACTTC. The chain couples TRBV28 to TRBJ2-7, with D maybe TRBD2 (6 bases). The CDR3 covers 14 residues. The germline V gene encodes CDR1 MDHEN and CDR2 SYDVKM. Trimming pared 4 bases from V and 2 bases from J, leaving 12 bases between.

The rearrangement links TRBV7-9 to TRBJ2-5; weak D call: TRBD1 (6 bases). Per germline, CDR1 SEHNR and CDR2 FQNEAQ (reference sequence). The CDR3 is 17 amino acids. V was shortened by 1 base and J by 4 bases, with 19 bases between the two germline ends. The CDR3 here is CASSLGTAKRGGETQYF. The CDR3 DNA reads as TGTGCCAGCAGCTTAGGGACAGCGAAGAGGGGTGGAGAGACCCAGTACTTC.

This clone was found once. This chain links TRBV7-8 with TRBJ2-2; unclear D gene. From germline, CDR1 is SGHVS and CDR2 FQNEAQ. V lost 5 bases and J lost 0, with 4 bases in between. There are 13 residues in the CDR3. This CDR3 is CASSLSNTGELFF. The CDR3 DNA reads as TGTGCCAGCAGCCTATCGAACACCGGGGAGCTGTTTTTT.